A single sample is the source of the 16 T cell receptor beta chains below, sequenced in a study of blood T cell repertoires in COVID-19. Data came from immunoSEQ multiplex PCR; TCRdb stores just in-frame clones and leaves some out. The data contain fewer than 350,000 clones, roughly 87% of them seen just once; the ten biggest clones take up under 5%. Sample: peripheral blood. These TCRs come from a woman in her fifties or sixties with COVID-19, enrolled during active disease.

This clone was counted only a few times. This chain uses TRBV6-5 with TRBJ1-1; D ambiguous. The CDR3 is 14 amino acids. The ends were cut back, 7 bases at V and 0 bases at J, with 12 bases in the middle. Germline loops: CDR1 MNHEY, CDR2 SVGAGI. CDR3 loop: CASMREFMNTEAFF. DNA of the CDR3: TGTGCCAGCATGAGGGAATTTATGAACACTGAAGCTTTCTTT.

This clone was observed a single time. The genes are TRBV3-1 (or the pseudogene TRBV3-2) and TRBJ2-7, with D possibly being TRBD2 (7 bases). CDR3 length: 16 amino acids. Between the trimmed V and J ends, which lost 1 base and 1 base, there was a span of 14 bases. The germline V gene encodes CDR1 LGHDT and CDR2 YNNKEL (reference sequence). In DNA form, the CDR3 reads TGTGCCAGCAGCCAAGGTTCGGGGGGCCAGTCCTACGAGCAGTACTTC. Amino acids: CASSQGSGGQSYEQYF.

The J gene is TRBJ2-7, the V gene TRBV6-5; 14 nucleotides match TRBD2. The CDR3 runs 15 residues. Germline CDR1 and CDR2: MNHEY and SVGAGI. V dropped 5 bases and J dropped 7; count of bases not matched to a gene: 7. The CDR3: CASSLGTSGGYEQYF. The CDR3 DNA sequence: TGTGCCAGCAGTCTGGGGACTAGCGGGGGATATGAGCAGTACTTC.

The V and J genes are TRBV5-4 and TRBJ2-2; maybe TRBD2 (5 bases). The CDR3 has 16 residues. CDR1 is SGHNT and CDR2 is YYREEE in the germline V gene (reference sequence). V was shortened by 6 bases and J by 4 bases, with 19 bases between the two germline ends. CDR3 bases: TGTGCCAGCACCCCCGGTGGGGTTCGGGGCACCGGGGAGCTGTTTTTT. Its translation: CASTPGGVRGTGELFF.

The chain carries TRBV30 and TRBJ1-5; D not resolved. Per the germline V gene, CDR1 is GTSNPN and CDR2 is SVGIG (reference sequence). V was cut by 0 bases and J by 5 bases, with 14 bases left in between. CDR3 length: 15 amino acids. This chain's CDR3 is CAWSVGGLRHQPQHF. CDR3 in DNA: TGTGCCTGGAGTGTCGGAGGCCTTCGCCATCAGCCCCAGCATTTT.

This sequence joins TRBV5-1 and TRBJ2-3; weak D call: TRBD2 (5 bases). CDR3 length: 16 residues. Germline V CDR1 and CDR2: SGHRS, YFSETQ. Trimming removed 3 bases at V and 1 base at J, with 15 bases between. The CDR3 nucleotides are TGCGCCAGCAGCTACGGGGTCGCGCGAGGCACAGATACGCAGTATTTT. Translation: CASSYGVARGTDTQYF. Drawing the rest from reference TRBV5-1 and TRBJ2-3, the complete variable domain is KAGVTQTPRYLIKTRGQQVTLSCSPISGHRSVSWYQQTPGQGLQFLFEYFSETQRNKGNFPGRFSGRQFSNSRSEMNVSTLELGDSALYLCASSYGVARGTDTQYFGPGTRLTVL.

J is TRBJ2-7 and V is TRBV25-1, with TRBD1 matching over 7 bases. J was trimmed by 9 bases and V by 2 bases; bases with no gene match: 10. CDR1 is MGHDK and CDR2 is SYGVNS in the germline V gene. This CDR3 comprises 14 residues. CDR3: CASSEGRGLERQYF. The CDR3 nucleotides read TGTGCCAGCAGTGAAGGAAGGGGGCTCGAGAGGCAGTACTTC.

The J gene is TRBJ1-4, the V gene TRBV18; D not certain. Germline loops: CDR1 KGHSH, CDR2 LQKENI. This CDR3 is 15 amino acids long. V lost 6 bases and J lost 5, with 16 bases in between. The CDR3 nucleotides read TGTGCCAGCTCCCGTCGGGATTCTTCAAATGAAAAACTGTTTTTT. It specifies CASSRRDSSNEKLFF.

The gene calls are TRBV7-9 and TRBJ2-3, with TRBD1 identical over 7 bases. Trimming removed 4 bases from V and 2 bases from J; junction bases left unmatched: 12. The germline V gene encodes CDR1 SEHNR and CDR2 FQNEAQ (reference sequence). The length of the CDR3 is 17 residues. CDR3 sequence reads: CASSSPGQNSYTDTQYF. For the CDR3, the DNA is TGTGCCAGCAGCTCCCCGGGACAGAATTCTTACACAGATACGCAGTATTTT.

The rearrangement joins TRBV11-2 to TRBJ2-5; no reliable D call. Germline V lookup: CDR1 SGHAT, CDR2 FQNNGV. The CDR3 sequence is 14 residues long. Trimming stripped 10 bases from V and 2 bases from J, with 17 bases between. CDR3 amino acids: CATSWAGLQETQYF. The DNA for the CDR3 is TGTGCCACTTCTTGGGCAGGCCTACAAGAGACCCAGTACTTC.

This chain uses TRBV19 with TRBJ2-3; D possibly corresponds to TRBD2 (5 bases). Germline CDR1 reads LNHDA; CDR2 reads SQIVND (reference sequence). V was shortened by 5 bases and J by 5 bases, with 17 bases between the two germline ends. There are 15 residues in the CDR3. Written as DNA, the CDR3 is TGTGCCAGTAGTCTCCCGGGTTCCCGGGAAGATACGCAGTATTTT. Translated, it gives CASSLPGSREDTQYF.

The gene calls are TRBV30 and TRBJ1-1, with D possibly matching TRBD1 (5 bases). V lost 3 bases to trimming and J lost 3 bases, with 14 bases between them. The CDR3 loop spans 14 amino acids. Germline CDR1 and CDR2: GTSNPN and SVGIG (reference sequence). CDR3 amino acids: CAWRGGWIDTEAFF. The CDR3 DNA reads TGTGCCTGGAGGGGGGGTTGGATAGACACTGAAGCTTTCTTT.

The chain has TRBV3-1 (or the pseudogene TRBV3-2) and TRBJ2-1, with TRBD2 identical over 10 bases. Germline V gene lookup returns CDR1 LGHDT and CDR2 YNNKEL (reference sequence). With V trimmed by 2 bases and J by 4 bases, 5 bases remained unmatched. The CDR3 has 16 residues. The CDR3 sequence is CASSQFSGGMYNEQFF. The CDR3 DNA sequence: TGTGCCAGCAGCCAATTTAGCGGGGGGATGTACAATGAGCAGTTCTTC.

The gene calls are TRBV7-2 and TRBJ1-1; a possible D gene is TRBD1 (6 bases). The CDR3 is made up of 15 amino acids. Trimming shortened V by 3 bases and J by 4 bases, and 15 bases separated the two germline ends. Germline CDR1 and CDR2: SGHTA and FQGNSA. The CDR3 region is CASSFQQGVSTEAFF. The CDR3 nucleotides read TGTGCCAGCAGCTTTCAACAGGGTGTAAGCACTGAAGCTTTCTTT.

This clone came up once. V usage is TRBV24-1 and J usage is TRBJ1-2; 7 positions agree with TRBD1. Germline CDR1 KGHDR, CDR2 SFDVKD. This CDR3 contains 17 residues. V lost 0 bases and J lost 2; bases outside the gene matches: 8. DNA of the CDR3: TGTGCCACCAGTGATTTGTCAGGGGGGCAGACAAACTATGGCTACACCTTC. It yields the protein CATSDLSGGQTNYGYTF.

CDR3 sequence (DNA): TGTGCCAGCAGCTTGATGGGTCAGACAGGACAGCCCCAGCATTTT. Its protein is CASSLMGQTGQPQHF. The V call is TRBV5-6, the J call TRBJ1-5, with a possible D match to TRBD1 (6 bases). The CDR3 extends over 15 amino acids. Trimming shortened V by 1 base and J by 7 bases, and 15 bases separated the two germline ends. The germline V gene encodes CDR1 SGHDT and CDR2 YYEEEE.